The entry that follows covers one T cell receptor (beta chain) sequence. The CDR3 covers 14 residues. CDR1 is MNHEY, CDR2 SVGAGI, per germline. V lost 6 bases and J 3 bases, leaving 15 bases between the germline ends. These data belong to a study of cytomegalovirus exposure and HLA in healthy donors. PCR involved 60 Vbeta and 13 Jbeta primers. In the original analysis: A later analysis counted 65 million to 90 million unique TCR beta chains, some 12 million shared. Assay used: immunoSEQ multiplex PCR; TCRdb lists only in-frame clones, some missing. That table is the source of V, J and clone size, and D and trimming were worked out from the DNA. The repertoire holds about 180,000 clones, with roughly four fifths as singletons.

Sequences were obtained from PBMCs. The origin of this receptor is a woman under 30 in good health and CMV-seropositive. This chain connects TRBV6-5 to TRBJ2-7, with D tentatively TRBD1 (6 bases). CDR3 bases: TGTGCCAGCAGACTAGGAGACAGGCACTACGAGCAGTACTTC. Its translation: CASRLGDRHYEQYF.